The rows below give T cell receptor beta chains drawn from one sample of a study of T-cell reconstitution after alpha-beta-depleted transplantation in children. TCRdb called the PCR reads again in MiXCR, with one record for every CDR3 protein. The table shows about 540,000 distinct CDR3 sequences, with approximately 16% occurring only once. The input for sequencing was PBMCs from the stem cell graft donor, taken from the stem cell graft. The receptors here all came from a human donor who donated a stem cell graft to a child with acute lymphoblastic leukemia. The CDR3 runs from the conserved cysteine through the conserved F or W. Each record gives: CDR3 DNA, CDR3 protein, V gene, J gene, clone size, D gene. D genes are given only for firm matches. Rows give clone size only sometimes, using once, few, many, or a class for an expanded clone.

cdr3_nt: TGTGCCAGCTCACGGGTCTCCAGGGGCAAGGCTTTCTTT
cdr3_aa: CASSRVSRGKAFF
v_call: TRBV18
j_call: TRBJ1-1
clone_size: many
d_call: -

cdr3_nt: TGCAGTGCGGACCGTAGGGGCGAGCAGTACTTC
cdr3_aa: CSADRRGEQYF
v_call: TRBV20-1
j_call: TRBJ2-7
clone_size: few
d_call: -

cdr3_nt: TGTGCCAGCAGCTTGGAGAGGGGGCGGCGGAACACTGAAGCTTTCTTT
cdr3_aa: CASSLERGRRNTEAFF
v_call: TRBV7-8
j_call: TRBJ1-1
clone_size: few
d_call: TRBD1

cdr3_nt: TGTGCCAGCAGCATCGGTGGGACTAGCTTCTACGAGCAGTACTTC
cdr3_aa: CASSIGGTSFYEQYF
v_call: TRBV7-3
j_call: TRBJ2-7
clone_size: -
d_call: TRBD2

cdr3_nt: TGTGCCAGCAGTGGGGAGTCGTGGGATCCAGATACGCAGTATTTT
cdr3_aa: CASSGESWDPDTQYF
v_call: TRBV12-3/TRBV12-4
j_call: TRBJ2-3
clone_size: -
d_call: -

cdr3_nt: TGCAGCGTACTCCCTGACAGGTCCACAGATACGCAGTATTTT
cdr3_aa: CSVLPDRSTDTQYF
v_call: TRBV29-1
j_call: TRBJ2-3
clone_size: -
d_call: -

cdr3_nt: TGTGCCAGCAGGCCTGTCCCAGGGGGCCTTGCTACTGAAGCTTTCTTT
cdr3_aa: CASRPVPGGLATEAFF
v_call: TRBV12-3/TRBV12-4
j_call: TRBJ1-1
clone_size: few
d_call: TRBD1

cdr3_nt: TGCAGTGCTAGAGATGTCAGAGGGGCGCAGTATTTT
cdr3_aa: CSARDVRGAQYF
v_call: TRBV20-1
j_call: TRBJ2-3
clone_size: -
d_call: -

cdr3_nt: TGTGCCAGCAGTTACACGGGGACCTCACCCCTCCACTTT
cdr3_aa: CASSYTGTSPLHF
v_call: TRBV12-3/TRBV12-4
j_call: TRBJ1-6
clone_size: few
d_call: -

cdr3_nt: TGCAGCGTGAGCCGCGGGCTCACCTACGAGCAGTACTTC
cdr3_aa: CSVSRGLTYEQYF
v_call: TRBV29-1
j_call: TRBJ2-7
clone_size: once
d_call: -

cdr3_nt: TGCGCCAGCAGCTTGTACGAGAATTCACCCCTCCACTTT
cdr3_aa: CASSLYENSPLHF
v_call: TRBV5-1
j_call: TRBJ1-6
clone_size: few
d_call: -

cdr3_nt: TGTGCCTGGAGTGTCCTAGCGGGAGGCTCCAATGAGCAGTTCTTC
cdr3_aa: CAWSVLAGGSNEQFF
v_call: TRBV30
j_call: TRBJ2-1
clone_size: -
d_call: TRBD2

cdr3_nt: TGTGCCAGCAGCTTTTCCCGGGATTCAGTTGGATACGAGCAGTACTTC
cdr3_aa: CASSFSRDSVGYEQYF
v_call: TRBV5-5
j_call: TRBJ2-7
clone_size: few
d_call: -

cdr3_nt: TGCGCCAGCAGCTACCGGATGGGACTGGATGAAAAACTGTTTTTT
cdr3_aa: CASSYRMGLDEKLFF
v_call: TRBV5-1
j_call: TRBJ1-4
clone_size: -
d_call: -

cdr3_nt: TGCGCCAGCAGCCCTTTCGGGACAGGAACCTACGAGCAGTACTTC
cdr3_aa: CASSPFGTGTYEQYF
v_call: TRBV5-1
j_call: TRBJ2-7
clone_size: many
d_call: TRBD1

cdr3_nt: TGCAGTGCCGCGGGGACTACCGATCAAGATACGCAGTATTTT
cdr3_aa: CSAAGTTDQDTQYF
v_call: TRBV20-1
j_call: TRBJ2-3
clone_size: -
d_call: TRBD2

cdr3_nt: TGTGCCAGCAGCAGTACCATAGGGGAGTCCTCCTACGAGCAGTACTTC
cdr3_aa: CASSSTIGESSYEQYF
v_call: TRBV9
j_call: TRBJ2-7
clone_size: -
d_call: -

cdr3_nt: TGTGCCAGCAGTTACTCTGGGCTAGCGGGAGTCTACAATGAGCAGTTCTTC
cdr3_aa: CASSYSGLAGVYNEQFF
v_call: TRBV6-6
j_call: TRBJ2-1
clone_size: many
d_call: TRBD2